This TCR beta chain was identified in a study of prognosis after radiotherapy for stage I lung cancer. The CDR3 is made up of 13 amino acids. V dropped 2 bases and J dropped 7 bases, with 14 bases sitting between them. Germline lookup yields CDR1 SQVTM and CDR2 ANQGSEA. TCR beta CDR3 amplification from genomic DNA was performed by two-round multiplex PCR. Primers targeting each individual TRBV and TRBJ gene were applied in first-round PCR. TCRdb called the multiplex PCR reads again in MiXCR, with one record for every CDR3 protein. The table includes about 13,000 distinct CDR3 sequences, roughly 43% detected once. This clonotype was seen ten or more times.

The chain combines TRBV29-1 with TRBJ1-2, with D possibly TRBD1 on 5 matching bases. The sequencing here drew on PBMCs, taken before or after stereotactic body radiation therapy (not recorded which). This receptor was obtained from a donor at least 50 years old with non-small cell lung cancer. This CDR3 reads CSVESGVMGGYTF. The CDR3 region has the DNA TGCAGCGTTGAATCGGGGGTAATGGGTGGCTACACCTTC.